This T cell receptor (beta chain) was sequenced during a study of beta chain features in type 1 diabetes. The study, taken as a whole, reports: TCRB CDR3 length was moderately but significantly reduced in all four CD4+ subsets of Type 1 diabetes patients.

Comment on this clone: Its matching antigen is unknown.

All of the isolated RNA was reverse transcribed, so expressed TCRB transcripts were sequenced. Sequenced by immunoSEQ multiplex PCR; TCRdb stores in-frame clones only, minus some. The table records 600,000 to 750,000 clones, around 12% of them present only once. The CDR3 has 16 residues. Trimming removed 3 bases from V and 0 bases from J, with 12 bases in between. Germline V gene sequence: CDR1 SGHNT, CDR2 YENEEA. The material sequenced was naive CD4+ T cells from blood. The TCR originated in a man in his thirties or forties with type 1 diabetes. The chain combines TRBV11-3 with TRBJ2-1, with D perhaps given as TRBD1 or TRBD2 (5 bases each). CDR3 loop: CASSFGLGRSYNEQFF. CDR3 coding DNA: TGTGCCAGCAGCTTCGGACTGGGACGCTCCTACAATGAGCAGTTCTTC.